The 5 T cell receptor beta chains below all came from one sample that was sequenced in a study of T cell changes during pregnancy in multiple sclerosis. The repertoire was sequenced with immunoSEQ multiplex PCR; TCRdb's copy has only in-frame clones and lacks some. The table records around 34,000 clones, about nine tenths of them present only once. The specimen was CD8+ T cells from peripheral blood mononuclear cells, collected after pregnancy. These receptors were obtained from a female donor with multiple sclerosis, enrolled in a pregnancy study.

The chain recombines TRBV9 with TRBJ1-2; 8 bases line up with TRBD1. Germline CDR1 is SGDLS and CDR2 is YYNGEE. CDR3 length: 16 residues. V lost 0 bases and J lost 6; bases outside the gene matches: 10. The CDR3 DNA reads as TGTGCCAGCAGCGTAGGAAGTGGCAGGGGGCGGAATGGCTACACCTTC. Protein: CASSVGSGRGRNGYTF.

The J gene is TRBJ1-1, the V gene TRBV19; D ambiguous. CDR3 size: 13 residues. Germline CDR1 and CDR2: LNHDA and SQIVND (reference sequence). Trimming took 7 bases from V and 5 from J, leaving 14 bases between them. The CDR3 here is CASTDSWETEAFF. The CDR3 DNA follows: TGTGCCAGTACCGATTCCTGGGAGACTGAAGCTTTCTTT.

This clone occurred once. The chain combines TRBV21-1 with TRBJ1-4; TRBD1, as called in the table, went unchecked against the DNA. TRBV21-1 represents a pseudogene. The CDR3 loop spans 15 amino acids. The CDR3 region has the DNA TGTGCCAGCAGCAAGGAGACAGGGGCGTTGGCAAAACTGTTTTTT. It yields the protein CASSKETGALAKLFF.

The chain links TRBV27 to TRBJ1-2, with no clear D. This CDR3 has 16 residues. Germline V CDR1 and CDR2: MNHEY, SMNVEV (reference sequence). V was cut by 6 bases and J by 3 bases, with 20 bases left in between. CDR3 amino acids: CASRKSFAGSDYGYTF. For the CDR3, the DNA is TGTGCCAGCAGGAAGTCGTTCGCGGGTTCCGACTATGGCTACACCTTC.

This sequence joins TRBV7-8 and TRBJ2-7, with D perhaps TRBD2 (5 bases). Germline CDR1 SGHVS, CDR2 FQNEAQ. The ends were cut back, 1 base at V and 2 bases at J, with 15 bases in the middle. The CDR3 spans 16 residues. The CDR3 coding sequence is TGTGCCAGCAGCTTAGATGCCCGGGGATTTACCTACGAGCAGTACTTC. Its translation is CASSLDARGFTYEQYF.